This T cell receptor (beta chain) derives from a study of cytomegalovirus exposure and HLA in healthy donors. Comments on this clone: Its antigen is unknown.

The CDR3 length is 13 residues. The germline CDR1 and CDR2 sequences are SNHLY and FYNNEI. Trimming pared 7 bases from V and 3 bases from J, leaving 12 bases between. Broader study findings: Being productive about 90% or about 30% of the time was typical of most TCR beta V segments in an earlier analysis.

Primers included in the PCR were 60 Vbeta and 13 Jbeta primers. Libraries were prepared by immunoSEQ multiplex PCR; TCRdb keeps only in-frame clonotypes and omits some of them. There are around 110,000 clones in the sample, with 3.7% held by the top ten. The genes are TRBV2 and TRBJ1-2; possible D gene TRBD1, 6 bases. The TCR comes from a young man in good health and CMV-seronegative. The source material was PBMCs. CDR3 in DNA: TGTGCCAGCATAAGGGGGACGGACTATGGCTACACCTTC. This gives the protein CASIRGTDYGYTF.